The 20 T cell receptor beta chains in this list originate from one sample, sequenced in a study of T cell responses to AZD1222 COVID-19 vaccine. The data were produced by immunoSEQ multiplex PCR, yet TCRdb's version contains in-frame clones alone and is incomplete. This table has about 260,000 clones, roughly 93% appearing once. Sequences were derived from peripheral blood, sampled on day 0 of AZD1222 vaccination. The receptors come from an adult in good health.

The chain couples TRBV28 to TRBJ2-1; tentatively, D is TRBD1 (6 bases). Germline V CDR1 and CDR2: MDHEN, SYDVKM. CDR3 length: 15 residues. Trimming took off 5 bases at V and 3 bases at J, with 14 bases between the two ends. The CDR3 protein is CASSLPQGNYNEQFF. The CDR3 DNA reads as TGTGCCAGCAGTCTACCCCAGGGGAACTACAATGAGCAGTTCTTC.

The chain has TRBV6-2 or TRBV6-3 and TRBJ2-5; unclear D gene. Looked up from germline, CDR1 is MNHEY and CDR2 is SVGEGT. Trimming left V 7 bases short and J 0 bases short, with 12 bases between. This CDR3 spans 14 amino acids. The CDR3 coding sequence is TGTGCCAGCACCCCTATGTTGTACCAAGAGACCCAGTACTTC. Its protein is CASTPMLYQETQYF.

V gene TRBV28 combines with J gene TRBJ1-5, with D perhaps matching TRBD1 (5 bases). Per germline, CDR1 MDHEN and CDR2 SYDVKM. The CDR3 has 13 amino acids. V lost 5 bases to trimming and J lost 9 bases, with 14 bases between them. CDR3 nucleotides: TGTGCCAGCAGTGACAGCTACGGCGGGCCCCAGCATTTT. This sequence encodes CASSDSYGGPQHF.

The chain combines TRBV4-3 with TRBJ2-7, with D unclear. V dropped 0 bases and J dropped 4 bases, with 7 bases sitting between them. CDR1 is LGHNA and CDR2 is YSLEER in the germline V gene. The CDR3 is 13 amino acids. In nucleotides, the CDR3 is TGCGCCAGCAGCCAAGATCGGTGGTACGAGCAGTACTTC. Translation: CASSQDRWYEQYF.

In this sample, this clone turned up a few times. The V call is TRBV6-5, the J call TRBJ2-4, with D perhaps matching TRBD2 (5 bases). This CDR3 is built from 13 residues. Germline values: CDR1 MNHEY, CDR2 SVGAGI. With 8 bases removed from V and 0 bases from J, the gap between germline ends came to 8 bases. The chain's CDR3 is CASRDLAKNIQYF. CDR3 sequence (DNA): TGTGCCAGCCGGGATCTAGCCAAAAACATTCAGTACTTC.

The J gene is TRBJ1-6, the V gene TRBV10-1; a weak D match, TRBD1 (5 bases). There are 13 residues in the CDR3. Per the germline V gene, CDR1 is WNHNN and CDR2 is SYGVQD (reference sequence). Trimming stripped 10 bases from V and 7 bases from J, with 14 bases between. As DNA, the CDR3 is TGCGCCACCCGGGACCACGGCAATTCACCCCTCCACTTT. This gives the protein CATRDHGNSPLHF.

V and J are TRBV4-1 and TRBJ1-1; D ambiguous. CDR3 length equals 15 residues. The V gene lost 5 bases and the J gene lost 0 bases, with 13 bases spanning the gap. CDR1 is MGHRA and CDR2 is YSYEKL in the germline V gene. The CDR3 region has the DNA TGCGCCAGCAGCTCCAAGACCTCACTGAACACTGAAGCTTTCTTT. Protein product: CASSSKTSLNTEAFF.

The count of this clone is one. This sequence joins TRBV13 and TRBJ1-6; possibly TRBD1 for D (5 bases). The CDR3 covers 14 residues. Germline CDR1 reads PRHDT; CDR2 reads FYEKMQ (reference sequence). Trimming took 3 bases from V and 8 from J, leaving 11 bases between them. CDR3 in amino acids: CASSFGRGDSPLHF. CDR3 bases: TGTGCCAGCAGCTTCGGACGGGGGGATTCACCCCTCCACTTT.

V is TRBV5-1 and J is TRBJ2-7; no clear D gene. The CDR3 consists of 15 residues. The V gene lost 4 bases and the J gene lost 5 bases, with 19 bases spanning the gap. CDR1 is SGHRS, CDR2 YFSETQ, per germline. In DNA, the CDR3 is TGCGCCAGCAGCCCTCGGCAGGCCTACGACCACGAGCAGTACTTC. Translated, it gives CASSPRQAYDHEQYF.

This clone is a singleton in its sample. This chain joins TRBV7-3 and TRBJ1-2, with D possibly TRBD1 on 6 matching bases. Germline V CDR1 and CDR2: SGHTA, FQGTGA. The V gene lost 5 bases and the J gene lost 4 bases, with 14 bases spanning the gap. This CDR3 contains 14 residues. The CDR3 DNA sequence: TGTGCCAGCAGCCCCTTGGGGGGCAGCTATGGCTACACCTTC. It encodes CASSPLGGSYGYTF.

The chain couples TRBV4-1 to TRBJ2-7; D could derive from TRBD1 or TRBD2 (6 bases each). V lost 4 bases, J lost 4 bases, and 17 bases lay in between. Germline CDR1 and CDR2: MGHRA and YSYEKL. The CDR3 totals 15 residues. CDR3 sequence: CASSPTGRSGYEQYF. CDR3 coding DNA: TGCGCCAGCAGCCCCACAGGGAGGAGTGGGTACGAGCAGTACTTC.

The DNA for the CDR3 is TGTGCCATCAGTGACCGCGCTTCGGTGACCTACGAGCAGTACTTC. This sequence encodes CAISDRASVTYEQYF. The chain couples TRBV10-3 to TRBJ2-7; no reliable D call. Germline loops: CDR1 ENHRY, CDR2 SYGVKD. The length of the CDR3 is 15 residues. V lost 3 bases to trimming and J lost 2 bases, with 14 bases between them.

The rearrangement uses TRBV3-1 (or the pseudogene TRBV3-2) and TRBJ2-1; the match to TRBD2 covers 7 bases. Germline-derived CDR1 and CDR2 are LGHDT and YNNKEL (reference sequence). This CDR3 is 15 amino acids long. J was trimmed by 2 bases and V by 2 bases; bases with no gene match: 3. The CDR3 DNA sequence: TGTGCCAGCAGCCAAAGGGGAGGGGCCTACAATGAGCAGTTCTTC. Protein product: CASSQRGGAYNEQFF.

The genes are TRBV10-3 and TRBJ2-7, with 9 bases aligning to TRBD1. Trimming at V came to 3 bases and at J to 2 bases, leaving 2 bases not matched to a gene. Germline V gene data show CDR1 as ENHRY and CDR2 as SYGVKD. The CDR3 covers 14 residues. The CDR3 spells CAISDGDRAYEQYF. CDR3 nucleotides: TGTGCCATCAGTGATGGGGACAGGGCCTACGAGCAGTACTTC.

This chain joins TRBV5-1 and TRBJ1-1, with 7 bases aligning to TRBD1. After removal of 1 base from V and 3 bases from J, the junction contained 6 bases not matched to a gene. Looked up from germline, CDR1 is SGHRS and CDR2 is YFSETQ. This CDR3 region has 15 residues. In DNA, the CDR3 is TGCGCCAGCAGCTTGCGGGGACAGCAGTACACTGAAGCTTTCTTT. This gives the protein CASSLRGQQYTEAFF.

Turning to this clone: The sample has other DNA sequences that encode this CDR3 too. The V call is TRBV6-5, the J call TRBJ2-7, with D possibly matching TRBD1 (5 bases). CDR1 MNHEY and CDR2 SVGAGI come from the germline V gene. The CDR3 is 14 amino acids. The ends were cut back, 0 bases at V and 4 bases at J, with 10 bases in the middle. In nucleotides, the CDR3 is TGTGCCAGCAGTTACTCGAGGCAGGGTTACGAGCAGTACTTC. The encoded protein is CASSYSRQGYEQYF.

This rearrangement joins TRBV20-1 to TRBJ2-6; possibly TRBD2 for D (5 bases). V lost 6 bases, J lost 11 bases, and 11 bases lay in between. Germline lookup yields CDR1 DFQATT and CDR2 SNEGSKA (reference sequence). This CDR3 is 11 amino acids long. CDR3 nucleotides: TGCAGTGCAGAGAGGGATGACGTCCTGACTTTC. Translated: CSAERDDVLTF.

This clone was seen more than once but under ten times. The CDR3 coding sequence is TGTGCCAGCAGCCAAGGGTCCCCCAGCCAGCAGTACTTC. Translation gives CASSQGSPSQQYF. The chain is built from TRBV3-1 (or the pseudogene TRBV3-2) and TRBJ2-7, with D uncertain. Deletions cut 1 base from V and 8 bases from J, with 12 bases between. This CDR3 contains 13 residues. Germline V CDR1 and CDR2: LGHDT, YNNKEL (reference sequence).

The chain has TRBV28 and TRBJ1-5; 7 positions agree with TRBD1. The CDR3 extends over 14 amino acids. Germline V gene lookup returns CDR1 MDHEN and CDR2 SYDVKM. Trimming took 3 bases from V and 6 from J; bases not matched to a gene: 5. This CDR3 reads CASSFTGEGQPQHF. Written as DNA, the CDR3 is TGTGCCAGCAGTTTTACAGGGGAAGGTCAGCCCCAGCATTTT.

J is TRBJ2-3 and V is TRBV2, with D possibly TRBD1 on 5 matching bases. CDR3 length: 13 amino acids. Deletions cut 7 bases from V and 0 bases from J, with 8 bases between. Germline lookup yields CDR1 SNHLY and CDR2 FYNNEI. The CDR3 coding sequence is TGTGCCAGCATCAGGGTCAGCACAGATACGCAGTATTTT. Amino acid sequence: CASIRVSTDTQYF.